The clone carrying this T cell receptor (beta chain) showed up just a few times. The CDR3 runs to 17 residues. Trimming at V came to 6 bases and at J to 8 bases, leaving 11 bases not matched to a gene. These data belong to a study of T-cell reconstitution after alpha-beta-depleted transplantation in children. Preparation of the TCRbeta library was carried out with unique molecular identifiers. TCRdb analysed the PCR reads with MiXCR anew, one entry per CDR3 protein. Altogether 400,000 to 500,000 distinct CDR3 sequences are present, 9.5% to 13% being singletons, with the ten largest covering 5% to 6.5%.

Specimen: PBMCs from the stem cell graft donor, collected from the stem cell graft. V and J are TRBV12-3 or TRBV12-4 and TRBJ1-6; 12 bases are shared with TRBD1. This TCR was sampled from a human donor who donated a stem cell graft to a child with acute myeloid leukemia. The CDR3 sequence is CASSHFGTGGVDSPLHF. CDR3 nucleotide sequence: TGTGCCAGCAGCCATTTTGGGACAGGGGGCGTCGATTCACCCCTCCACTTT.